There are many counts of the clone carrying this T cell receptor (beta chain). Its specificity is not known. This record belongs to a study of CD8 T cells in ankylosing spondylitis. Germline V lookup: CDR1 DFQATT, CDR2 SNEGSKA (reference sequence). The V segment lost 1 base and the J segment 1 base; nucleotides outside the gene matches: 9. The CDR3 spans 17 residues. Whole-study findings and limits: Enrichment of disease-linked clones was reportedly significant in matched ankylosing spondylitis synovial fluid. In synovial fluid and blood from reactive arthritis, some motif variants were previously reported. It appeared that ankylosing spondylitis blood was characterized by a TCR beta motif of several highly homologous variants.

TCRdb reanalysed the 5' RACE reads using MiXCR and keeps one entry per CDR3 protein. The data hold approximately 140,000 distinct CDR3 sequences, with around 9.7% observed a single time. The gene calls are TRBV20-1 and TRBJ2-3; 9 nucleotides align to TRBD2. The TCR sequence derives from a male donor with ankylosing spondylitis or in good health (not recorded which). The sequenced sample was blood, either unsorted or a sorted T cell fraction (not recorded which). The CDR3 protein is CSARGDLAGIRTDTQYF. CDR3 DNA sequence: TGCAGTGCTAGAGGGGATCTAGCGGGAATACGCACAGATACGCAGTATTTT.